A single sample is the source of the 16 T cell receptor beta chains below, sequenced in a study of cytomegalovirus exposure and HLA in healthy donors. PCR primers comprised 60 Vbeta and 13 Jbeta primers. Measured with immunoSEQ multiplex PCR; TCRdb has only the in-frame clones, and not every one. The top ten clones hold roughly 6.7% of a sample with 150,000 to 200,000 clones, about 79% of them seen once. Input material: PBMCs. The receptors originated from a man in his fifties or sixties in good health and CMV-seropositive.

The V call is TRBV6-6, the J call TRBJ2-6, with TRBD2 matching over 9 bases. Per germline, CDR1 MNHNY and CDR2 SVGAGI (reference sequence). The CDR3 sequence is 16 residues long. V dropped 5 bases and J dropped 0; count of bases not matched to a gene: 2. The CDR3 reads CASSAGGGSGANVLTF. DNA for the CDR3: TGTGCCAGCAGTGCGGGAGGGGGCTCTGGGGCCAACGTCCTGACTTTC.

This clone was seen a handful of times. The chain combines TRBV11-2 with TRBJ2-3; 12 nucleotides match TRBD2. The CDR3 length is 19 residues. CDR1 SGHAT and CDR2 FQNNGV come from the germline V gene. The V segment lost 5 bases and the J segment 3 bases; nucleotides outside the gene matches: 15. DNA of the CDR3: TGTGCCAGCAGCGACCGACTAGCGGGAGAAGCCCGCCGGACAGATACGCAGTATTTT. It yields the protein CASSDRLAGEARRTDTQYF.

The V call is TRBV18, the J call TRBJ2-3; 12 bases map to TRBD2. The CDR3 runs to 16 residues. Unmatched junction bases numbered 6, after V lost 6 bases and J lost 2 bases. Looked up from germline, CDR1 is KGHSH and CDR2 is LQKENI. In nucleotides, the CDR3 is TGTGCCAGCTCGTCACTAGCGGGGGGCTACACAGATACGCAGTATTTT. Residues: CASSSLAGGYTDTQYF.

In the case of this clone: Since the CDR3 does not end with the conserved phenylalanine or tryptophan, this likely comes from a read error. The rearrangement links TRBV5-5 to TRBJ1-2; D may be TRBD1 (5 bases). Germline CDR1 is SGHKS and CDR2 is YYEKEE (reference sequence). V shed 0 bases and J shed 2 bases, with 11 bases lying between them. The CDR3 sequence is 15 residues long. In nucleotides, the CDR3 is TGTGCCAGCAGCTTGGCCGCGCAGGGCAACTATGGCTACACCCTC. Its protein is CASSLAAQGNYGYTL.

The chain is built from TRBV5-1 and TRBJ2-3, with TRBD2 identical over 9 bases. V dropped 1 base and J dropped 4; count of bases not matched to a gene: 7. From germline, CDR1 is SGHRS and CDR2 YFSETQ. This CDR3 is 16 amino acids long. The DNA of the CDR3 is TGCGCCAGCAGCTTGCGCGGCGGGAGGGATGCAGATACGCAGTATTTT. This gives the protein CASSLRGGRDADTQYF.

The chain joins TRBV7-6 to TRBJ2-3; the match to TRBD2 covers 7 bases. CDR3 size: 16 residues. Germline V CDR1 and CDR2: SGHVS, FNYEAQ. J was trimmed by 0 bases and V by 3 bases; bases with no gene match: 6. CDR3 amino acids: CASSLSLADSTDTQYF. The CDR3 nucleotides read TGTGCCAGCAGCTTGAGCCTAGCGGACAGCACAGATACGCAGTATTTT.

The chain combines TRBV7-3 with TRBJ2-2, with TRBD2 matching 12 bases. Germline CDR1 is SGHTA and CDR2 is FQGTGA. The CDR3 length is 14 residues. The V segment lost 7 bases and the J segment 5 bases; nucleotides outside the gene matches: 2. CDR3 protein: CASTSGRGTGELFF. The CDR3 DNA sequence: TGTGCCAGCACTAGCGGGAGGGGGACCGGGGAGCTGTTTTTT.

This chain joins TRBV7-3 and TRBJ2-3; 12 positions match TRBD2. This CDR3 contains 15 residues. Germline-derived CDR1 and CDR2 are SGHTA and FQGTGA. The V gene end was trimmed by 5 bases and the J gene end by 6 bases; junction bases not matched to a gene: 6. CDR3 DNA sequence: TGTGCCAGCAGCGTTTCCGGGACTAGCGGGGATACGCAGTATTTT. It is translated as CASSVSGTSGDTQYF. Using reference TRBV7-3 and TRBJ2-3 for the parts outside the CDR3, the full variable domain is GAGVSQTPSNKVTEKGKYVELRCDPISGHTALYWYRQSLGQGPEFLIYFQGTGAADDSGLPNDRFFAVRPEGSVSTLKIQRTERGDSAVYLCASSVSGTSGDTQYFGPGTRLTVL.

This chain joins TRBV19 and TRBJ1-5; no definite D call. The ends were cut back, 7 bases at V and 2 bases at J, with 6 bases in the middle. Germline CDR1 LNHDA, CDR2 SQIVND (reference sequence). The CDR3 has 12 residues. The DNA of the CDR3 is TGTGCCAGTAACCAGGGCAATCAGCCCCAGCATTTT. It codes for CASNQGNQPQHF. The complete variable domain, with remaining parts taken from reference TRBV19 and TRBJ1-5, reads DGGITQSPKYLFRKEGQNVTLSCEQNLNHDAMYWYRQDPGQGLRLIYYSQIVNDFQKGDIAEGYSVSREKKESFPLTVTSAQKNPTAFYLCASNQGNQPQHFGDGTRLSIL.

V and J are TRBV2 and TRBJ2-7; 9 bases agree with TRBD1. CDR3 length: 15 amino acids. V shed 7 bases, J shed 4 bases, and the junction held 11 bases outside the gene matches. The germline CDR1 and CDR2 sequences are SNHLY and FYNNEI. The CDR3 DNA reads as TGTGCCAGCAAGAGTACCGGGACAGGGAGGTACGAGCAGTACTTC. It specifies CASKSTGTGRYEQYF.

J is TRBJ1-2 and V is TRBV6-1; D is unclear. The CDR3 runs 15 residues. Germline V gene lookup returns CDR1 MNHNS and CDR2 SASEGT. Trimming stripped 8 bases from V and 0 bases from J, with 16 bases between. The CDR3 loop is CASGPPRQTNYGYTF. The DNA for the CDR3 is TGTGCCAGCGGGCCTCCCCGACAAACTAACTATGGCTACACCTTC.

This chain joins TRBV5-4 and TRBJ1-3, with D possibly being TRBD1 (5 bases). This CDR3 has 14 amino acids. V was clipped by 3 bases and J by 1 base, with 8 bases between them. The germline gives CDR1 SGHNT, CDR2 YYREEE (reference sequence). The CDR3 DNA follows: TGTGCCAGCAGCTGGGGCAGTTCTGGAAACACCATATATTTT. It yields the protein CASSWGSSGNTIYF.

The chain couples TRBV9 to TRBJ2-3; 8 nucleotides agree with TRBD2. Germline-derived CDR1 and CDR2 are SGDLS and YYNGEE. With V trimmed by 2 bases and J by 2 bases, 4 bases remained unmatched. The length of the CDR3 is 15 residues. The CDR3 region has the DNA TGTGCCAGCAGCGTCTCGGGGGGGCTCACAGATACGCAGTATTTT. It translates to CASSVSGGLTDTQYF.

The J gene is TRBJ2-7, the V gene TRBV4-1; 8 bases are shared with TRBD2. This CDR3 contains 15 residues. The V segment lost 8 bases and the J segment 6 bases; nucleotides outside the gene matches: 15. CDR1 and CDR2 (germline): MGHRA, YSYEKL. The CDR3 DNA follows: TGCGCCAGCCAGCGCTCGGGAGGGGCCGCGGGCGAGCAGTACTTC. Protein product: CASQRSGGAAGEQYF.

The chain links TRBV28 to TRBJ1-1; tentative D call: TRBD1 (5 bases). V was shortened by 3 bases and J by 7 bases, with 24 bases between the two germline ends. Germline lookup yields CDR1 MDHEN and CDR2 SYDVKM. The CDR3 has 17 amino acids. This CDR3 is CASSFLSGSVGGLEAFF. Written as DNA, the CDR3 is TGTGCCAGCAGTTTCCTTTCGGGCAGTGTCGGGGGTCTTGAAGCTTTCTTT.

This clone appeared a single time. This chain links TRBV30 with TRBJ1-4, with D unresolved. In germline, CDR1 is GTSNPN, CDR2 SVGIG (reference sequence). The CDR3 is 15 residues long. V lost 0 bases, J lost 7 bases, and 15 bases lay in between. The CDR3 region is CAWSVLRNAGEKLFF. The CDR3 DNA follows: TGTGCCTGGAGTGTTTTACGTAACGCGGGTGAAAAACTGTTTTTT.